This is a list of T cell receptor beta chains from one sample in a study of OX40 agonist ivuxolimab in advanced cancers. Sequencing was performed with immunoSEQ multiplex PCR; in TCRdb, only in-frame clones are kept and a portion is missing. Of about 84,000 clones listed, around 94% were seen once; the top ten hold 9.5% to 12%. This material consisted of CD4+ or CD8+ T cells sorted from blood, taken in a trial of the OX40 agonist ivuxolimab. Every receptor here comes from an adult with an advanced solid tumor such as melanoma, head and neck, liver or kidney cancer. CDR3s include the opening cysteine and the closing phenylalanine or tryptophan. Fields, in order: CDR3 protein, J gene, V gene.

CASRTGVPYEQYF TRBJ2-7 TRBV2
CASSKGYEQYF TRBJ2-7 TRBV7-9
CASNPVGAPYTDTQYF TRBJ2-3 TRBV5-6
CASSLKKGSATETQYF TRBJ2-5 TRBV5-5
CASSLAASGSHEQYF TRBJ2-7 TRBV7-6
CASIDRGPSYEQYF TRBJ2-7 TRBV5-6
CASSSGTDYYEQYF TRBJ2-7 TRBV27
CASSYGGGYNSPLHF TRBJ1-6 TRBV6-5
CASSLPLGLGGEQYF TRBJ2-7 TRBV7-8
CASAWNSGSDTQYF TRBJ2-3 TRBV27
CASSSQQGYEQYF TRBJ2-7 TRBV7-3
CASSVGIAGGGETQYF TRBJ2-5 TRBV9
CSVRTTEAFF TRBJ1-1 TRBV29-1
CASSQGAGGPYEQYF TRBJ2-7 TRBV4-1
CASSFAVGPGEQYF TRBJ2-7 TRBV7-6
CASSFFGVSTDTQYF TRBJ2-3 TRBV11-2